Described below is a single T cell receptor beta chain sequence and its context. Generation of bulk TCR libraries relied on previously described methods and listed TCR primers. Via MiXCR, TCRdb re-called the PCR reads, giving one row per CDR3 protein. Among a few hundred thousand distinct CDR3 sequences listed, roughly 24% were seen once. Germline CDR1 and CDR2: SNHLY and FYNNEI. Trimming removed 0 bases at V and 3 bases at J, with 6 bases between. This CDR3 is built from 15 residues. This record comes from a study of molecular identifiers for immune sequencing clone quantification. When naive CD8 T cells were sorted, they were gated as CD8+CD4-CCR7+CD45RA+.

The TCR was taken from a human donor in good health. Some libraries in this study had Jurkat cell RNA spiked in. The chain carries TRBV2 and TRBJ1-6; D unresolved. Specimen: naive CD8+ T cells from blood, with Jurkat cell RNA spiked in. Subset indicated: FACS-sorted CD8+CD4-CCR7+CD45RA+ naive T cells. The CDR3: CASSEALGYNSPLHF. In DNA, the CDR3 is TGTGCCAGCAGTGAAGCGCTAGGCTATAATTCACCCCTCCACTTT. Based on the CDR3 plus reference TRBV2 and TRBJ1-6, the full variable domain is EPEVTQTPSHQVTQMGQEVILRCVPISNHLYFYWYRQILGQKVEFLVSFYNNEISEKSEIFDDQFSVERPDGSNFTLKIRSTKLEDSAMYFCASSEALGYNSPLHFGNGTRLTVT.